A single sample gave rise to the 28 T cell receptor beta chains below, sequenced in a study of read filtering for tumor transcriptome and immune sequencing. This library used approximately 370 ng RNA and molecular barcoded adaptors spanning alpha/delta and beta/gamma chains. One entry per CDR3 protein results from TCRdb running MiXCR on the reads. The table shows about 62,000 distinct CDR3 sequences, with roughly 18% occurring only once. The sequencing input was a population of CD138-negative cells sorted from bone marrow. These receptors were taken from a donor older than 35 with multiple myeloma.

This clonotype was seen ten or more times. The chain combines TRBV3-1 with TRBJ2-3, with D perhaps matching TRBD2 (7 bases). The germline gives CDR1 LGHDT, CDR2 YNNKEL (reference sequence). Trimming removed 2 bases at V and 5 bases at J, with 14 bases between. This CDR3 has 15 amino acids. Here the CDR3 reads CASSQSRGGQDTQYF. As DNA, the CDR3 is TGTGCCAGCAGCCAAAGTAGGGGGGGGCAAGATACGCAGTATTTT.

This clonotype came up many times. This chain uses TRBV30 with TRBJ1-1; perhaps TRBD1 as D (5 bases). CDR3 length: 16 amino acids. Germline V gene sequence: CDR1 GTSNPN, CDR2 SVGIG (reference sequence). With 3 bases removed from V and 2 bases from J, the gap between germline ends came to 19 bases. The CDR3 spells CAWSNSRTWRNTEAFF. The DNA for the CDR3 is TGTGCCTGGAGCAACTCAAGGACATGGAGAAACACTGAAGCTTTCTTT.

V is TRBV6-5 and J is TRBJ1-1, with TRBD1 identical over 7 bases. Germline loops: CDR1 MNHEY, CDR2 SVGAGI. Trimming at V came to 6 bases and at J to 10 bases, leaving 17 bases not matched to a gene. This CDR3 comprises 15 residues. The CDR3 DNA reads as TGTGCCAGCAGACTGGCAGGGGGAAGTATCACAGGAGCTTTCTTT. Residues: CASRLAGGSITGAFF.

This clonotype was detected ten times or more. The CDR3 sequence is CASSPSGRAWLDEQFF. The CDR3 coding sequence is TGTGCCAGCAGCCCTAGCGGGAGGGCCTGGTTGGATGAGCAGTTCTTC. The rearrangement joins TRBV7-2 to TRBJ2-1, with 12 bases matching TRBD2. Germline CDR1 is SGHTA and CDR2 is FQGNSA. This CDR3 comprises 16 residues. Trimming at V came to 5 bases and at J to 8 bases, leaving 10 bases not matched to a gene. Supplemented by reference TRBV7-2 and TRBJ2-1, the full variable domain reads GAGVSQSPSNKVTEKGKDVELRCDPISGHTALYWYRQSLGQGLEFLIYFQGNSAPDKSGLPSDRFSAERTGGSVSTLTIQRTQQEDSAVYLCASSPSGRAWLDEQFFGPGTRLTVL.

A note on this clonotype: A read error may produce the germline difference seen at one junction end. The rearrangement uses TRBV30 and TRBJ2-2, with a tentative D call TRBD2 (6 bases). Germline V gene lookup returns CDR1 GTSNPN and CDR2 SVGIG (reference sequence). There are 12 residues in the CDR3. CDR3 sequence reads: CAWNVRPGGLFF. The CDR3 nucleotides read TGTGCCTGGAATGTTCGCCCCGGGGGGCTGTTTTTT.

Points on this clonotype: The junction departs from the called germline gene at one end, perhaps through a read error. V is TRBV12-5 and J is TRBJ1-1; D is undetermined. The CDR3 has 13 amino acids. Germline V gene data show CDR1 as LGHNT and CDR2 as FRNRAP. CDR3 coding DNA: TGTGCTAGTGGTTTGTCTATAAACACTGTAGCTTTCTTT. It is translated as CASGLSINTVAFF.

This clonotype was counted at least ten times. V gene TRBV20-1 combines with J gene TRBJ2-1; 10 positions agree with TRBD2. The germline CDR1 and CDR2 sequences are DFQATT and SNEGSKA (reference sequence). This CDR3 has 17 residues. The J segment lost 3 bases and the V segment lost 6 bases, leaving 14 bases of the junction unmatched. The CDR3 sequence: CSARGLGVAGGYNEQFF. In DNA, the CDR3 is TGCAGTGCCAGGGGTCTGGGGGTAGCGGGGGGCTACAATGAGCAGTTCTTC.

On this clonotype: An end of the junction does not agree with germline; a read error may underlie this. This rearrangement joins TRBV10-3 to TRBJ2-7, with 9 bases identical to TRBD2. Germline V gene lookup returns CDR1 ENHRY and CDR2 SYGVKD. The CDR3 totals 14 residues. The CDR3 DNA is TGCGCCATCAGTGGTCTAGCGGGACACTACGTGCAGTACTTC. Amino acid sequence: CAISGLAGHYVQYF.

This clonotype occurred many times. The gene calls are TRBV6-6 and TRBJ1-4; D possibly corresponds to TRBD1 (6 bases). The CDR3 sequence is 15 residues long. The V gene lost 6 bases and the J gene lost 8 bases, with 19 bases spanning the gap. Germline CDR1 MNHNY, CDR2 SVGAGI (reference sequence). Here the CDR3 DNA reads TGTGCCAGCAGGCAAGAGCGGCAGGGGAACGAAAAACTGTTTTTT. Amino acids: CASRQERQGNEKLFF.

The sample holds many counts of this clonotype. This chain connects TRBV20-1 to TRBJ2-4; the D gene could be TRBD1 or TRBD2 (5 bases each). V lost 1 base and J lost 1, with 8 bases in between. The germline gives CDR1 DFQATT, CDR2 SNEGSKA (reference sequence). There are 14 residues in the CDR3. As DNA, the CDR3 is TGCAGTGCTAGAGGAGGGGCGGCCAAAAACATTCAGTACTTC. Residues: CSARGGAAKNIQYF.

The table lists this clonotype with a few counts. The V call is TRBV7-2, the J call TRBJ2-7; D not resolved. CDR3 length: 13 amino acids. CDR1 is SGHTA and CDR2 is FQGNSA in the germline V gene. Trimming stripped 0 bases from V and 4 bases from J, with 7 bases between. For the CDR3, the DNA is TGTGCCAGCAGCTTAGCTCTCCTATACGAGCAGTACTTC. Amino acids: CASSLALLYEQYF. Looking up the rest from reference TRBV7-2 and TRBJ2-7 gives the full variable domain: GAGVSQSPSNKVTEKGKDVELRCDPISGHTALYWYRQSLGQGLEFLIYFQGNSAPDKSGLPSDRFSAERTGGSVSTLTIQRTQQEDSAVYLCASSLALLYEQYFGPGTRLTVT.

This chain uses TRBV19 with TRBJ2-1; D assignment may be TRBD1 or TRBD2 (5 bases each). The CDR3 is 15 amino acids. Per germline, CDR1 LNHDA and CDR2 SQIVND (reference sequence). V gave up 5 bases and J gave up 4 bases, with 15 bases separating them. In DNA form, the CDR3 reads TGTGCCAGTAGTCCGACTGGGGGACCTTACAATGAGCAGTTCTTC. Protein: CASSPTGGPYNEQFF.

As for this clonotype: Being one base from a much bigger clone, this may be a read error. The V and J genes are TRBV3-1 and TRBJ2-1; D gene ambiguous. Germline lookup yields CDR1 LGHDT and CDR2 YNNKEL (reference sequence). There are 14 residues in the CDR3. Here the CDR3 DNA reads TGTTCCAGCAGCCAAGATCCCGCCTACAATGAGCAGTTCTTC. Amino acids: CSSSQDPAYNEQFF.

This clonotype was observed at least ten times. The chain employs TRBV29-1 and TRBJ2-7; D may correspond to TRBD1 or TRBD2 (5 bases each). The germline V and J ends were trimmed by 6 bases and 1 base, with 10 bases remaining between them. CDR3 length: 12 residues. Germline values: CDR1 SQVTM, CDR2 ANQGSEA. The DNA for the CDR3 is TGCAGCGTCGGGGACGGGTCCTACGAGCAGTACTTC. Protein sequence: CSVGDGSYEQYF.

On this clonotype itself: At one end the junction does not follow the germline gene, possibly because of a read error. The chain uses TRBV20-1 and TRBJ2-7; 7 bases are shared with TRBD1. The CDR3 totals 17 residues. From germline, CDR1 is DFQATT and CDR2 SNEGSKA (reference sequence). CDR3 coding DNA: TGCAGTGCTGTTGCGACCCTCGGGAACAGGGGTTCCTACGAGCAGTGCTTC. Residues: CSAVATLGNRGSYEQCF.

Within the sample, this clonotype is medium-sized. The genes are TRBV6-6 and TRBJ2-7; TRBD1 might be the D (6 bases). CDR3 length equals 12 residues. Trimming left V 8 bases short and J 3 bases short, with 11 bases between. Germline V lookup: CDR1 MNHNY, CDR2 SVGAGI (reference sequence). The CDR3 sequence: CASGQKDYEQYF. CDR3 bases: TGTGCCAGCGGACAGAAAGACTACGAGCAGTACTTC.

This clonotype was seen repeatedly, ten times or more. V and J are TRBV9 and TRBJ2-7; possibly TRBD1 or TRBD2 for D (5 bases each). Trimming pared 4 bases from V and 2 bases from J, leaving 10 bases between. This CDR3 region has 13 residues. CDR1 is SGDLS, CDR2 YYNGEE, per germline. The CDR3 region is CASSKGTTYEQYF. The CDR3 nucleotides are TGTGCCAGCAGCAAAGGGACGACCTACGAGCAGTACTTC.

This clonotype was recorded at least ten times. As the CDR3 is not closed by the conserved phenylalanine or tryptophan, this likely results from a read error. It is unclear where the CDR3 begins or ends on the DNA, so no DNA is shown, and the CDR3 is as TCRdb lists it. The chain links TRBV28 to TRBJ2-7; TRBD2 is the table's D call, not checked against the DNA. From its first to its last residue, the CDR3 has 11 amino acids. Germline V gene sequence: CDR1 MDHEN, CDR2 SYDVKM. CDR3 sequence reads: CASSSPGALDL.

The sample holds many counts of this clonotype. V is TRBV7-9 and J is TRBJ1-2, with D perhaps matching TRBD1 (5 bases). CDR3 length: 15 amino acids. V was clipped by 4 bases and J by 1 base, with 13 bases between them. Germline CDR1 reads SEHNR; CDR2 reads FQNEAQ (reference sequence). CDR3 nucleotide sequence: TGTGCCAGCAGCTCCCCCGGGGGTAGTAACTATGGCTACACCTTC. As protein: CASSSPGGSNYGYTF.

This clonotype was recorded at least ten times. J is TRBJ2-2 and V is TRBV5-1; D uncertain. The germline V and J ends were trimmed by 2 bases and 0 bases, with 8 bases remaining between them. Germline V gives CDR1 SGHRS, CDR2 YFSETQ. The CDR3 has 15 residues. CDR3 coding DNA: TGCGCCAGCAGCTTTCTTATGTCGAACACCGGGGAGCTGTTTTTT. It yields the protein CASSFLMSNTGELFF.

This clonotype was seen ten or more times. The rearrangement links TRBV5-5 to TRBJ1-1; D uncertain. The CDR3 length is 14 residues. Germline loops: CDR1 SGHKS, CDR2 YYEKEE (reference sequence). The ends were cut back, 4 bases at V and 8 bases at J, with 18 bases in the middle. CDR3 nucleotides: TGTGCCAGCAGCCCAGAGATTCTCCGAGGGGAAGCTTTCTTT. Translated: CASSPEILRGEAFF. The complete variable domain, with remaining parts taken from reference TRBV5-5 and TRBJ1-1, reads DAGVTQSPTHLIKTRGQQVTLRCSPISGHKSVSWYQQVLGQGPQFIFQYYEKEERGRGNFPDRFSARQFPNYSSELNVNALLLGDSALYLCASSPEILRGEAFFGQGTRLTVV.

This clonotype was recorded once. This sequence is one base from a far larger clone and is likely a read error. The V call is TRBV12-3 or TRBV12-4, the J call TRBJ1-6, with unresolved D. The CDR3 is 13 amino acids. CDR3 loop: CASSRSEGSPLRF. CDR3 coding DNA: TGTGCCAGCAGCCGCAGTGAAGGATCACCCCTCCGCTTT.

The chain has TRBV5-1 and TRBJ2-5; the D is unclear. The V end was cut by 4 bases, the J end by 4 bases, with 14 bases between. This CDR3 contains 14 residues. CDR1 is SGHRS and CDR2 is YFSETQ in the germline V gene. This CDR3 reads CASSPGSGAETQYF. CDR3 in DNA: TGCGCCAGCAGCCCGGGCTCCGGAGCAGAGACCCAGTACTTC.

The rearrangement links TRBV28 to TRBJ2-1; 13 bases fit TRBD2. The length of the CDR3 is 18 residues. The germline V gene encodes CDR1 MDHEN and CDR2 SYDVKM. J gave up 2 bases and V 6 bases, and 10 bases lay outside the gene matches. CDR3 DNA: TGTGCCAGCAGCCCCCATGCGGGACTAGCGGGACCCTACAATGAGCAGTTCTTC. This codes for CASSPHAGLAGPYNEQFF.

This clonotype was seen only a few times. The genes are TRBV11-3 and TRBJ2-3; 14 bases align to TRBD2. In germline, CDR1 is SGHNT, CDR2 YENEEA. Germline trimming cut 5 bases from V and 4 bases from J; bases unmatched to any gene: 5. The length of the CDR3 is 16 residues. For the CDR3, the DNA is TGTGCCAGCAGCGCCGGGACTAGCGGGAGCCCAGATACGCAGTATTTT. It yields the protein CASSAGTSGSPDTQYF.

This clonotype was counted ten times or more. V and J are TRBV9 and TRBJ1-1, with D hard to call. This CDR3 has 15 amino acids. Germline-derived CDR1 and CDR2 are SGDLS and YYNGEE. Trimming left V 0 bases short and J 1 base short, with 10 bases between. In DNA, the CDR3 is TGTGCCAGCAGCGTAGCTCCATTCGGGAACACTGAAGCTTTCTTT. Translated: CASSVAPFGNTEAFF.

This clonotype was observed many times. The J gene is TRBJ2-1, the V gene TRBV20-1; D not certain. The CDR3 totals 15 residues. Trimming removed 0 bases from V and 2 bases from J, with 11 bases in between. Germline-derived CDR1 and CDR2 are DFQATT and SNEGSKA (reference sequence). The CDR3 DNA sequence: TGCAGTGCTAGAGATCAGGCCTTGACCTACAATGAGCAGTTCTTC. It translates to CSARDQALTYNEQFF.

This clonotype was seen many times. The gene calls are TRBV7-2 and TRBJ2-3; perhaps TRBD2 as D (6 bases). The CDR3 is made up of 13 amino acids. Germline-derived CDR1 and CDR2 are SGHTA and FQGNSA. The V end lost 2 bases, the J end lost 4 bases, and 7 bases lay between the germline ends. The DNA for the CDR3 is TGTGCCAGCAGCTTACCGGGAGCAGATACGCAGTATTTT. Encoded protein: CASSLPGADTQYF.